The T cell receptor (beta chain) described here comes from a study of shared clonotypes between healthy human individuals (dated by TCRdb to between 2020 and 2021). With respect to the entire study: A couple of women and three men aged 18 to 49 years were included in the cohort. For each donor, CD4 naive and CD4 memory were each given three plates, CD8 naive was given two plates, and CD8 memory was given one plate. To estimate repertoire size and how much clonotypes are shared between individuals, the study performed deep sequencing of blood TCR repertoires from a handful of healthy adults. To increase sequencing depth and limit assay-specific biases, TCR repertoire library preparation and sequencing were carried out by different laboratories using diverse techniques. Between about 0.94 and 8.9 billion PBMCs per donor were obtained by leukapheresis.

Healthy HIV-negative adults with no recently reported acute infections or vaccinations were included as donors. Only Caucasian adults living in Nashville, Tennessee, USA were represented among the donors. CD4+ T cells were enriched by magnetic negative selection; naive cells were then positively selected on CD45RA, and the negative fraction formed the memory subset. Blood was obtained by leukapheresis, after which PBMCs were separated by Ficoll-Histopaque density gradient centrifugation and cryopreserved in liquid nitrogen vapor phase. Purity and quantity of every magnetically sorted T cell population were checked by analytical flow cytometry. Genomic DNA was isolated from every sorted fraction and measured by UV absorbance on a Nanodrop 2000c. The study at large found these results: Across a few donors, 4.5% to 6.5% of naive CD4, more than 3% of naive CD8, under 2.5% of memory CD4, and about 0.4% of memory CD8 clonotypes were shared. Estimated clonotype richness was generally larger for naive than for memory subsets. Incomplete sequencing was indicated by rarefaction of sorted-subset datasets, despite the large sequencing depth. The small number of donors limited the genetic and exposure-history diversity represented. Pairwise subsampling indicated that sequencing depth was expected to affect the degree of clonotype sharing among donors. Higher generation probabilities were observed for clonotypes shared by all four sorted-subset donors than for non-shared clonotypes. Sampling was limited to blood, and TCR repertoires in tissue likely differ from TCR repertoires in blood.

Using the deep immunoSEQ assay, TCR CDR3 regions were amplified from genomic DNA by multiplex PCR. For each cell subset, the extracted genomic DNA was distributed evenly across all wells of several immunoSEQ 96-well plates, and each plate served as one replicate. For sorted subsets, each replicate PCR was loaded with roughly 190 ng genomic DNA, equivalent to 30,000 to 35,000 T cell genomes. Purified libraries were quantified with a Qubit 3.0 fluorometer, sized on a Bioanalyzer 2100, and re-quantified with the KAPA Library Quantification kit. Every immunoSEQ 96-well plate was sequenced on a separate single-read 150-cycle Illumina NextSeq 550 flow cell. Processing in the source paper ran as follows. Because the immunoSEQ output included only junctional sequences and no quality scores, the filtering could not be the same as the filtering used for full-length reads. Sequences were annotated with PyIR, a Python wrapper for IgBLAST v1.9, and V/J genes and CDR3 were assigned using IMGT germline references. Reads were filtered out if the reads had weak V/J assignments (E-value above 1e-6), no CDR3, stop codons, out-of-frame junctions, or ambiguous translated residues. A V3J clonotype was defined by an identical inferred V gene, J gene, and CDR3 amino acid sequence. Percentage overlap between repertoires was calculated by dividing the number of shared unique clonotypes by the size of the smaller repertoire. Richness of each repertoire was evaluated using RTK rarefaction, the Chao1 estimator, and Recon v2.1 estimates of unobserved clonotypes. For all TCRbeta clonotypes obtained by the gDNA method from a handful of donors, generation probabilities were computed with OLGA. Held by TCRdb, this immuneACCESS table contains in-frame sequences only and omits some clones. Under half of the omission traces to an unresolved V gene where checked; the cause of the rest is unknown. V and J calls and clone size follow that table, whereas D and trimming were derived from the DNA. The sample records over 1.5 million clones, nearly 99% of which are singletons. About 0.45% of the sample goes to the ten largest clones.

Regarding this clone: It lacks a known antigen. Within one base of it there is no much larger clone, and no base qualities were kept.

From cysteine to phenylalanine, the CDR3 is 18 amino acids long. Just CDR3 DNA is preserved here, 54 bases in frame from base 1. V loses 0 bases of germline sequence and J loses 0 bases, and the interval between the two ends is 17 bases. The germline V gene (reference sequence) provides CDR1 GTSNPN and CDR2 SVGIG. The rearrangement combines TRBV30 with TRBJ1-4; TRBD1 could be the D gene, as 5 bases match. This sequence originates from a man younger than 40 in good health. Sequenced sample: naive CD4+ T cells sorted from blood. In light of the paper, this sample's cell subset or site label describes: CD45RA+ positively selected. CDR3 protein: CAWSVLIGPTATNEKLFF. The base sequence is TGTGCCTGGAGTGTATTAATCGGTCCGACAGCAACTAATGAAAAACTGTTTTTT.